One T cell receptor beta chain is described in this entry. Its antigen is not known. Produced via immunoSEQ multiplex PCR; TCRdb's table is partial and in-frame only. The sample shows about 480,000 clones, approximately 88% of them seen only once. The entry originates in a study of Ad26.COV2.S vaccination and SARS-CoV-2 variants. Whole-study results and caveats: Placebo and vaccine recipients had non-spike TCR breadth that was similar. Participants in the vaccine arm had higher spike-specific TCR breadth; placebo recipients had lower.

The treatment here: 19 received Ad26.COV2.S at low or high dose, single or two shots; roughly five received placebo; per-sample allocation not given. Samples were taken on day 63 after the first vaccine or placebo injection. The donor was a Boston adult aged 18-55 years. Sample: peripheral blood, taken in a trial of Ad26.COV2.S vaccine versus placebo. The TCR was taken from a person aged 18-65 years who received the Ad26.COV2.S COVID-19 vaccine or a placebo.

The CDR3 reads CASSLSRESTDTQYF. The CDR3, as DNA: TGTGCCAGCAGCCTTTCCCGAGAGAGCACAGATACGCAGTATTTT. This chain joins TRBV4-2 and TRBJ2-3, with D hard to call. CDR3 length: 15 amino acids. From germline, CDR1 is LGHNA and CDR2 YNFKEQ. V was trimmed by 4 bases and J by 0 bases, leaving 11 bases between them.